What follows are 15 T cell receptor beta chains derived from one specimen sequenced in a study of CD8 T cells in ankylosing spondylitis. One entry per CDR3 protein, called by TCRdb with MiXCR from the 5' RACE reads. The sample has about 320,000 distinct CDR3 sequences, roughly 10% seen once. The sample comprised blood, either unsorted or a sorted T cell fraction (not recorded which). The receptors were sampled from a female donor with ankylosing spondylitis or in good health (not recorded which).

This clonotype has at least ten counts. CDR3 in DNA: TGTGCCAGCAGCCACGACTACCTAGCCTACGAGCAGTACTTC. Translation: CASSHDYLAYEQYF. This chain uses TRBV9 with TRBJ2-7, with D possibly TRBD2 on 5 matching bases. Per germline, CDR1 SGDLS and CDR2 YYNGEE. V was trimmed by 4 bases and J by 2 bases, leaving 13 bases between them. This CDR3 spans 14 amino acids.

The chain joins TRBV10-3 to TRBJ2-7; D not certain. Germline V gives CDR1 ENHRY, CDR2 SYGVKD. The CDR3 sequence is 13 residues long. Trimming removed 4 bases from V and 2 bases from J, with 9 bases in between. For the CDR3, the DNA is TGTGCCATCAGTGTGGTAGATACCTACGAGCAGTACTTC. It is translated as CAISVVDTYEQYF.

This clonotype was seen many times. This rearrangement joins TRBV7-9 to TRBJ1-1; D not certain. CDR1 SEHNR and CDR2 FQNEAQ come from the germline V gene (reference sequence). The V gene lost 4 bases and the J gene lost 5 bases, with 8 bases spanning the gap. CDR3 size: 12 residues. The CDR3 reads CASSYVGTEAFF. CDR3 sequence (DNA): TGTGCCAGCAGCTACGTCGGAACTGAAGCTTTCTTT.

This clonotype was seen ten or more times. This chain connects TRBV12-3 or TRBV12-4 to TRBJ1-5; 7 bases line up with TRBD1. The junction had 3 bases not matched to a gene; V was cut back by 6 bases and J by 4 bases. The CDR3 has 13 residues. CDR3 protein: CASRGQINQPQHF. CDR3 DNA sequence: TGTGCCAGCAGGGGACAGATAAATCAGCCCCAGCATTTT.

The gene calls are TRBV20-1 and TRBJ2-3, with D unresolved. Between the trimmed V and J ends, which lost 4 bases and 0 bases, there was a span of 11 bases. The CDR3 has 14 amino acids. Germline values: CDR1 DFQATT, CDR2 SNEGSKA (reference sequence). Here the CDR3 DNA reads TGCAGTGCTACCGGCGCCCCTAGCACAGATACGCAGTATTTT. This gives the protein CSATGAPSTDTQYF.

The sample holds many counts of this clonotype. J is TRBJ2-1 and V is TRBV20-1; no definite D call. Trimming removed 0 bases from V and 6 bases from J, with 12 bases in between. The CDR3 has 14 amino acids. Germline V lookup: CDR1 DFQATT, CDR2 SNEGSKA (reference sequence). The CDR3: CSARDPERGNEQFF. The CDR3 DNA is TGCAGTGCTAGAGATCCCGAGAGAGGCAATGAGCAGTTCTTC.

This clonotype has a count of ten or more. This chain joins TRBV6-4 and TRBJ2-3, with D maybe TRBD2 (6 bases). CDR3 length equals 15 residues. V was clipped by 2 bases and J by 5 bases, with 14 bases between them. Germline V gene lookup returns CDR1 MRHNA and CDR2 SNTAGT. The CDR3 region has the DNA TGTGCCAGCAGTGACACCTCCGGGGGAAGAGATACGCAGTATTTT. Protein sequence: CASSDTSGGRDTQYF.

The table lists this clonotype with many counts. The rearrangement joins TRBV20-1 to TRBJ1-5, with D unresolved. CDR1 and CDR2 from the germline V gene are DFQATT and SNEGSKA (reference sequence). The CDR3 is 14 amino acids. V lost 2 bases and J lost 7, with 15 bases in between. The CDR3 region is CSARSAELGQPQHF. Here the CDR3 DNA reads TGCAGTGCTAGATCGGCGGAGCTAGGCCAGCCCCAGCATTTT.

This clonotype was counted at least ten times. This sequence joins TRBV20-1 and TRBJ1-1, with a tentative D call TRBD1 (6 bases). Germline V gives CDR1 DFQATT, CDR2 SNEGSKA (reference sequence). The CDR3 extends over 13 amino acids. Trimming took off 3 bases at V and 3 bases at J, with 11 bases between the two ends. In DNA form, the CDR3 reads TGCAGTGCTAGCCGGGGGGCGGACACTGAAGCTTTCTTT. This translates into CSASRGADTEAFF.

Only a few counts were recorded for this clonotype. The genes are TRBV5-1 and TRBJ2-1, with no clear D. CDR1 is SGHRS, CDR2 YFSETQ, per germline. V was clipped by 5 bases and J by 7 bases, with 13 bases between them. The length of the CDR3 is 13 residues. The CDR3 spells CASSFIRANEQFF. Written as DNA, the CDR3 is TGCGCCAGCAGTTTTATTCGCGCAAATGAGCAGTTCTTC.

This clonotype has a count of ten or more. CDR3 amino acids: CASSWTSGSRVYEQYF. In DNA, the CDR3 is TGCGCCAGCAGCTGGACTAGCGGGTCGAGGGTCTACGAGCAGTACTTC. The chain has TRBV5-1 and TRBJ2-7, with 11 bases that match TRBD2. V shed 3 bases, J shed 3 bases, and the junction held 8 bases outside the gene matches. Germline V gives CDR1 SGHRS, CDR2 YFSETQ. This CDR3 contains 16 residues.

V gene TRBV28 combines with J gene TRBJ2-2; the match to TRBD1 covers 7 bases. The trim removed 6 bases at V and 2 bases at J, leaving 9 bases unmatched. CDR1 is MDHEN, CDR2 SYDVKM, per germline. This CDR3 is built from 16 residues. CDR3 sequence: CASRMGQKFNTGELFF. CDR3 nucleotides: TGTGCCAGCAGGATGGGACAGAAGTTCAACACCGGGGAGCTGTTTTTT.

V is TRBV4-2 and J is TRBJ1-1; possibly TRBD1 for D (6 bases). Per the germline V gene, CDR1 is LGHNA and CDR2 is YNFKEQ. The ends were cut back, 1 base at V and 8 bases at J, with 14 bases in the middle. The CDR3 sequence is 14 residues long. The CDR3 DNA reads as TGTGCCAGCAGCCAAGCGTCGAACAGGGAGGAAGCTTTCTTT. Protein sequence: CASSQASNREEAFF.

This clonotype was recorded at least ten times. The J gene is TRBJ2-1, the V gene TRBV13; 7 nucleotides align to TRBD2. With V trimmed by 5 bases and J by 7 bases, 14 bases remained unmatched. Germline V gene sequence: CDR1 PRHDT, CDR2 FYEKMQ (reference sequence). The CDR3 runs 16 residues. The CDR3 region has the DNA TGTGCCAGCAGCCCCCCCACGGGGGGAGGGGCTAATGAGCAGTTCTTC. The encoded protein is CASSPPTGGGANEQFF.

This clonotype was observed a handful of times. The chain links TRBV27 to TRBJ1-2; TRBD1 is a possible D gene (5 bases). The CDR3 has 17 residues. Germline lookup yields CDR1 MNHEY and CDR2 SMNVEV (reference sequence). The V gene lost 2 bases and the J gene lost 3 bases, with 19 bases spanning the gap. This chain's CDR3 is CASSLTGSRARDYGYTF. For the CDR3, the DNA is TGTGCCAGCAGTTTAACTGGTTCCAGGGCCAGGGACTATGGCTACACCTTC.